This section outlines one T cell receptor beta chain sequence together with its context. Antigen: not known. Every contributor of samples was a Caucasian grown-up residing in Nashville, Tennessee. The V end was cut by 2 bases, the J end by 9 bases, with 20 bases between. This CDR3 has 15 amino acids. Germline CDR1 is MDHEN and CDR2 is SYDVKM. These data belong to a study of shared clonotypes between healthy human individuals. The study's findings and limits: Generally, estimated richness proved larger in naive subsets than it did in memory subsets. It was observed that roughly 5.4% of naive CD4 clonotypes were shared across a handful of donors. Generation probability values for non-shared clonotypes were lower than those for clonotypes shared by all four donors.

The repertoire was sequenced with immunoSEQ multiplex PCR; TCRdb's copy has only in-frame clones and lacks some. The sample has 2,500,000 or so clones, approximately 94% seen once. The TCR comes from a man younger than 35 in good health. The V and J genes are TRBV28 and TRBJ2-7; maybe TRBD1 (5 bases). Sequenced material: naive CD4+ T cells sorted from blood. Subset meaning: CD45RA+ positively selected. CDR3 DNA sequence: TGTGCCAGCAGTTTACCCCAGGACATCCGGAATTGGCAGTACTTC. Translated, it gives CASSLPQDIRNWQYF.